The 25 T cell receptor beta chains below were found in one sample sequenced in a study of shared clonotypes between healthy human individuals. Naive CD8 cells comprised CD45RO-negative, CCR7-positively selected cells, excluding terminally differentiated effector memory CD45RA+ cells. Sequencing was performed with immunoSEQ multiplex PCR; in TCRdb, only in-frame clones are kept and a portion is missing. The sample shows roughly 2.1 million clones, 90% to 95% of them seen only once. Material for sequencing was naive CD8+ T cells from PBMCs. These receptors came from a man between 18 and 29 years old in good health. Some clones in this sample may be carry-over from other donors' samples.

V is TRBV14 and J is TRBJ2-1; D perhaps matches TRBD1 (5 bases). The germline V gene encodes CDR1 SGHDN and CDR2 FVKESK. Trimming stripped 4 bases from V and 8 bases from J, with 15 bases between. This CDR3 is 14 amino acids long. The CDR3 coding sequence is TGTGCCAGCAGCCTCCATGTCTGGGGCTATGAGCAGTTCTTC. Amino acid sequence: CASSLHVWGYEQFF.

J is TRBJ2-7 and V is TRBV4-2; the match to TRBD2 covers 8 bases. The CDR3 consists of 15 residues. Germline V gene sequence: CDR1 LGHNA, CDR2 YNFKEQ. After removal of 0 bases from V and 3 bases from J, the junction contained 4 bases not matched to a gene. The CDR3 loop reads CASSQDRREVYEQYF. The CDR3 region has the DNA TGTGCCAGCAGCCAAGATCGGCGGGAGGTCTACGAGCAGTACTTC.

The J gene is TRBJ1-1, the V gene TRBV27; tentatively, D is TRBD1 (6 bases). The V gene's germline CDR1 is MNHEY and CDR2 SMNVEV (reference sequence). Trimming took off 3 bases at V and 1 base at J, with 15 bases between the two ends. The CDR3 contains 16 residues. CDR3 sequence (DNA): TGTGCCAGCAGTTTTCAGTTCTTGGACAGGAACACTGAAGCTTTCTTT. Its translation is CASSFQFLDRNTEAFF.

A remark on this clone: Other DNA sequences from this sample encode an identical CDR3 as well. This CDR3 reads CASSSWTSGTYEQYF. The CDR3 nucleotides are TGTGCCAGCAGTTCGTGGACTAGCGGGACCTACGAGCAGTACTTC. The rearrangement links TRBV27 to TRBJ2-7; 12 bases are a match to TRBD2. The CDR3 spans 15 residues. Trimming at V came to 4 bases and at J to 2 bases, leaving 3 bases not matched to a gene. Germline V CDR1 and CDR2: MNHEY, SMNVEV (reference sequence).

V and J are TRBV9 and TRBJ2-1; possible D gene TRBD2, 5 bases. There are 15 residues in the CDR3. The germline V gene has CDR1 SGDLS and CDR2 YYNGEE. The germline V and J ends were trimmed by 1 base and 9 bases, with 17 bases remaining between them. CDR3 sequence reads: CASSVSGRGFGEQFF. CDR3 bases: TGTGCCAGCAGCGTAAGTGGGAGAGGCTTCGGTGAGCAGTTCTTC.

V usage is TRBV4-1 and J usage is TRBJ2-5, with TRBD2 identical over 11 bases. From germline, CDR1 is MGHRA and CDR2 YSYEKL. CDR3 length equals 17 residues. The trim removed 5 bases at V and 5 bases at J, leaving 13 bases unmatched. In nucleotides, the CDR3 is TGCGCCAGCAGCACCCGGGGTAGCGGGAGGGCCTTGGAGACCCAGTACTTC. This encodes CASSTRGSGRALETQYF.

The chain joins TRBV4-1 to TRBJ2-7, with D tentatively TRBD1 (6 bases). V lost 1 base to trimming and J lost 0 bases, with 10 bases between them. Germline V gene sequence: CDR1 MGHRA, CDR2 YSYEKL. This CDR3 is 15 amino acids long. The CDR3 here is CASSQVPGHSYEQYF. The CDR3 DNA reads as TGCGCCAGCAGCCAAGTCCCGGGACACTCCTACGAGCAGTACTTC.

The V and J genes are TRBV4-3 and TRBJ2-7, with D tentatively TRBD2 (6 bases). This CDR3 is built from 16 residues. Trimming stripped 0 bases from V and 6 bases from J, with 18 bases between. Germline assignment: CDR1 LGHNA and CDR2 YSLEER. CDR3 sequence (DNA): TGCGCCAGCAGCCAAGATCGGATGGGGGGTAGCAGCGAGCAGTACTTC. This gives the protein CASSQDRMGGSSEQYF.

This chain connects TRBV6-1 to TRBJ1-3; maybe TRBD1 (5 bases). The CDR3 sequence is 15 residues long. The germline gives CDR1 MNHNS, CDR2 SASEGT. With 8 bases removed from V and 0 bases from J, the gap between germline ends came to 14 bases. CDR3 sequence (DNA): TGTGCCAGCGGGGGACTGCTAGACTCTGGAAACACCATATATTTT. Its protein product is CASGGLLDSGNTIYF.

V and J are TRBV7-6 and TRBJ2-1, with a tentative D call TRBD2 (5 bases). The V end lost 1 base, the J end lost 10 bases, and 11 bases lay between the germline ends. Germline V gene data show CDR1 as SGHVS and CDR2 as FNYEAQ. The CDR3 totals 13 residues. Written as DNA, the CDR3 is TGTGCCAGCAGCTTAGTAGTAAAGCGGGAGCAGTTCTTC. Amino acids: CASSLVVKREQFF.

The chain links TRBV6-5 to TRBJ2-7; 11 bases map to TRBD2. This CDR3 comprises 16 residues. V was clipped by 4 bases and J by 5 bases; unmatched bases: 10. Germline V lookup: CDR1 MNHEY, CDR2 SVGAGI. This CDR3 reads CASSSGRLAGHNEQYF. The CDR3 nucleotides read TGTGCCAGCAGTTCCGGAAGACTAGCGGGACACAACGAGCAGTACTTC.

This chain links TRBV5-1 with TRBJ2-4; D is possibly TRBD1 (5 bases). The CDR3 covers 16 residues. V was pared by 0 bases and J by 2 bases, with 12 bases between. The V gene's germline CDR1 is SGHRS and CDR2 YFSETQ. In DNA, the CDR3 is TGCGCCAGCAGCTTGGGGGGCGGTACGTCCAAAAACATTCAGTACTTC. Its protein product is CASSLGGGTSKNIQYF.

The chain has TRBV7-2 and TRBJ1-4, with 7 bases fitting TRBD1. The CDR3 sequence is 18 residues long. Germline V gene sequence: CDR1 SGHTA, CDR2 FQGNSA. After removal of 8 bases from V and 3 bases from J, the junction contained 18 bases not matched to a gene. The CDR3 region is CASRPGGGFFPANEKLFF. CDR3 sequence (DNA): TGTGCCAGCCGCCCGGGAGGGGGCTTTTTTCCTGCTAATGAAAAACTGTTTTTT.

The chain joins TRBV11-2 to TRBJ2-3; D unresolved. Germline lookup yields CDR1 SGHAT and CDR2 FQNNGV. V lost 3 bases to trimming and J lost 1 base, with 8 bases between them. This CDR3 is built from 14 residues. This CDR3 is CASSFTGGTDTQYF. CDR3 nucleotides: TGTGCCAGCAGCTTTACGGGCGGCACAGATACGCAGTATTTT.

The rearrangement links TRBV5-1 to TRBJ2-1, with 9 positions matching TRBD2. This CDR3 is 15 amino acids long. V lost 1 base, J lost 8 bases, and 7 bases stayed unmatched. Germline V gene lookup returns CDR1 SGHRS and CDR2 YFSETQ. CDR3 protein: CASSLSSGARHEQFF. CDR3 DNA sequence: TGCGCCAGCAGCTTGTCTAGCGGGGCTAGACATGAGCAGTTCTTC.

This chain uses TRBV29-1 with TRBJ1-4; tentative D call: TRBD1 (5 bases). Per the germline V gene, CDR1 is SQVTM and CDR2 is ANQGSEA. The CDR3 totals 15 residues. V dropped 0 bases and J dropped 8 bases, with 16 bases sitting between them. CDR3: CSVEDEGQGREKLFF. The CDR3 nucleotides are TGCAGCGTTGAAGATGAAGGTCAGGGTCGGGAAAAACTGTTTTTT.

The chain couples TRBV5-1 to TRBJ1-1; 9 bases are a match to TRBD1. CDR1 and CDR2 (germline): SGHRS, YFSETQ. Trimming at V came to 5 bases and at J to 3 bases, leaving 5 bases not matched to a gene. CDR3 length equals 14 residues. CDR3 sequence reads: CASRDDRGYTEAFF. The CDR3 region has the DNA TGCGCCAGCAGAGATGACAGGGGGTACACTGAAGCTTTCTTT.

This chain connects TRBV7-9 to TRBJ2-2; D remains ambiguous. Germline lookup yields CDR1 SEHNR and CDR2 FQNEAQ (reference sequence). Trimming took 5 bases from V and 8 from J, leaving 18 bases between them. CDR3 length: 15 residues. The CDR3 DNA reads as TGTGCCAGCAGCCATGGGAACAAGCCACAAGGGGAGCTGTTTTTT. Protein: CASSHGNKPQGELFF.

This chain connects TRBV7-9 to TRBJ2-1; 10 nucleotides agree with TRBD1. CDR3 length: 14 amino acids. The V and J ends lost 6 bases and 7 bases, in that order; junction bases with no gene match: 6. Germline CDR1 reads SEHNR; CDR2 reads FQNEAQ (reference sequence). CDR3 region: CASSRTGGSNEQFF. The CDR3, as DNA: TGTGCCAGCAGTAGGACAGGGGGAAGTAATGAGCAGTTCTTC.

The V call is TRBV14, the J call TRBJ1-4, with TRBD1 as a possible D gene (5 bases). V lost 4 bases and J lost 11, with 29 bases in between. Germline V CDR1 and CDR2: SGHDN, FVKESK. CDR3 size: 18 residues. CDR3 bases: TGTGCCAGCAGCCGAAAAGGGGATAGAGTGGCCCCGTCCGAGAAACTGTTTTTT. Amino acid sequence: CASSRKGDRVAPSEKLFF.

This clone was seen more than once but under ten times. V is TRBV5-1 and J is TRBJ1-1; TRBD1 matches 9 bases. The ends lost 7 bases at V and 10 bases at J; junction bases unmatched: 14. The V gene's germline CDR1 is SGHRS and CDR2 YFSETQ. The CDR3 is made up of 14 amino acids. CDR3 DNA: TGCGCCAGCCAAACCGGGACAGGGATGTTAGGAGCTTTCTTT. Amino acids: CASQTGTGMLGAFF. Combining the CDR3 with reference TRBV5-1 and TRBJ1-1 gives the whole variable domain KAGVTQTPRYLIKTRGQQVTLSCSPISGHRSVSWYQQTPGQGLQFLFEYFSETQRNKGNFPGRFSGRQFSNSRSEMNVSTLELGDSALYLCASQTGTGMLGAFFGQGTRLTVV.

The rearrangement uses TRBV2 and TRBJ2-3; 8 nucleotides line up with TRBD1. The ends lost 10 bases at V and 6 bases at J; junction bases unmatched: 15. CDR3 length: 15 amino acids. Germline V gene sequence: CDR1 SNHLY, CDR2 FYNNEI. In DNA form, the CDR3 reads TGTGCCATCCTAGGCCTGGACAGGGTTTACGATACGCAGTATTTT. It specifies CAILGLDRVYDTQYF.

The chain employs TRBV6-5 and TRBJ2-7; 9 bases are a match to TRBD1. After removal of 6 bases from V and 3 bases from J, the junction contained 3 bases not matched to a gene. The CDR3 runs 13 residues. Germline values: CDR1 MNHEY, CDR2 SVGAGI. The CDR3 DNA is TGTGCCAGCAGGGGACAGGGAGACTACGAGCAGTACTTC. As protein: CASRGQGDYEQYF.

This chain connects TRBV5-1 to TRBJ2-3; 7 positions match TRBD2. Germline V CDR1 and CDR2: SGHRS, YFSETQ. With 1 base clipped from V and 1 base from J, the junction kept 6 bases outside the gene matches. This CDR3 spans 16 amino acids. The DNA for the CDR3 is TGCGCCAGCAGCTTGCCTCAGCGGGAAGGCACAGATACGCAGTATTTT. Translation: CASSLPQREGTDTQYF.

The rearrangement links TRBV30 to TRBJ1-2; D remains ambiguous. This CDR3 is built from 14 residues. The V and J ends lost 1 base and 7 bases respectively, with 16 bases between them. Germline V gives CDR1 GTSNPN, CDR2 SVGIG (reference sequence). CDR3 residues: CAWSALGSLAGYTF. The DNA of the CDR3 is TGTGCCTGGAGTGCCTTAGGATCCCTAGCTGGCTACACCTTC.